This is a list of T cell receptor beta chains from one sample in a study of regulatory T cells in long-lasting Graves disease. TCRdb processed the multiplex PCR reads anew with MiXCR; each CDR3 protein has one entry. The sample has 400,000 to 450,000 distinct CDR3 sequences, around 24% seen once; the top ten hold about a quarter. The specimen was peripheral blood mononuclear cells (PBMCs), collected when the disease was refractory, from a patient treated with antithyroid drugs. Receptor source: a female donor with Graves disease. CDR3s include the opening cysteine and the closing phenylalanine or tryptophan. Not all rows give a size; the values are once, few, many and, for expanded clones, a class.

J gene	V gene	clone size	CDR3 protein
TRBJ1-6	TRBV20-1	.	CSARRGGGHYNSPLHF
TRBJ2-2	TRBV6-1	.	CASSELWAGTTAAGELFF
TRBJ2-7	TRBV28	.	CTSSLTSPLSEQYF
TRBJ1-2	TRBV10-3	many	CAISHSGTGINYGYTF
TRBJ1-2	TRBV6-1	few	CASSEFERNYTF
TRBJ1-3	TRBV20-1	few	CSASGASSGNTIYF
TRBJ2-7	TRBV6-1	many	CASTPGPSDEQYF
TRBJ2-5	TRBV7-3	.	CASSSSGGKETQYF
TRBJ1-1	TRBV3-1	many	CASSQDRGREAFF
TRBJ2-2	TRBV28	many	CASSFGTINTGELFF
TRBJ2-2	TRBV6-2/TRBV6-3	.	CASREGGKNTGELFF
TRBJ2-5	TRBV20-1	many	CSARDFLGHETQYF
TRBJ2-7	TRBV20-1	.	CSARLLDLSGDRVTYHGEQYF
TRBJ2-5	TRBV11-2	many	CATERDRRETQYF
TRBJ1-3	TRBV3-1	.	CASSQASAVSGNTIYF
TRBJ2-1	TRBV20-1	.	CSARDFRTSVYNEQFF
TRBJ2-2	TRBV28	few	CASSLNVNTNTGELFF
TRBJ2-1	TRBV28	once	CASSLSGPGPGAYNEQFF
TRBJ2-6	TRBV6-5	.	CAGSPPFNLAGGHSGANVLTF
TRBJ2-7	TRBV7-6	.	CASSLAQGPGYEQYF
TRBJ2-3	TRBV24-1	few	CATRGRDRETDTQYF
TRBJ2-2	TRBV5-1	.	CASTIGNTGELFF
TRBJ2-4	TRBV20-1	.	CSAQWKSAGAMTKNIQYF
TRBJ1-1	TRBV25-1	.	CASRETDMSTEAFF
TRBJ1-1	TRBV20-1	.	CSAGDWGQKTEAFF
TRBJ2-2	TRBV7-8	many	CASSREPGELFF
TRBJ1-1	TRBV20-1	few	CSAREISGSIEAFF
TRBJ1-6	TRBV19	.	CASSMNTNSPLHF
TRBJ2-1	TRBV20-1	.	CSAPGLAGGDYNEQFF
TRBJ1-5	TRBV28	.	CASSLYPPTGQGAHNQPQHF
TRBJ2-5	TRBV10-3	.	CATRDTLQYF
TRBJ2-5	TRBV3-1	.	CASSQAGGGGTQYF
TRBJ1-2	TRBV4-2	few	CASSQESGTGVYGYTF
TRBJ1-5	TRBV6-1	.	CASKEGNQPQHF
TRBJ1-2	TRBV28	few	CASRDRGAYYGYTF
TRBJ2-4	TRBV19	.	CASSLAGGPLLYF
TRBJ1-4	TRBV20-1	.	CSAKGYATNEKLFF
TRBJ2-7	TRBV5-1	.	CASSPPTGTGVEQYF
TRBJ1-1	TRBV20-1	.	CSADTGRNTYTGAFF
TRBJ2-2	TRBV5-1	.	CASSLEGYGELFF
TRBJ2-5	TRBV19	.	CASSRFSGRGRTQYF
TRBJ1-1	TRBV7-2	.	CASSSDQNTEAFF
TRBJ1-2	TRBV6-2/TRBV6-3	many	CASSYAGGTGFSIYGYTF
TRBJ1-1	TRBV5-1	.	CASSLVERANTEAFF
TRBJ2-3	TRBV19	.	CASSISGIADTQYF
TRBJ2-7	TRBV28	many	CASSFPDRGSSYEQYF
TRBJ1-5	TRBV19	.	CASSITQSQPQHF
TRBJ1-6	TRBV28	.	CASRDTGRGARNSPLHF
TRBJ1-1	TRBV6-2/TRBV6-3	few	CASSYSSGSMNTEAFF
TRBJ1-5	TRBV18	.	CASSPTAGTDQPQHF
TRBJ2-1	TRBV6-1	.	CASRRDRHNEQFF
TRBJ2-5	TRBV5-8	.	CASSFAGNPRETQYF
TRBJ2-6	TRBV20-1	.	CSARDLDSSGANVLTF
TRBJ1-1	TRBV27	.	CASSLSAGRTEAFF
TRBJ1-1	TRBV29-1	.	CSVATGDTEAFF
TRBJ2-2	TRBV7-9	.	CASSSPAYTGELFF
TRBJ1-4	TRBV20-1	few	CSAPPGQGIATNEKLFF
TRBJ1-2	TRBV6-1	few	CASSLPGQGITF
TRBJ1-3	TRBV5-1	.	CASTTGSSGNTIYF